One sample yielded the 31 T cell receptor beta chains listed below, sequenced in a study of spatial heterogeneity in lung cancer. Study-level points and caveats: Tracking of tumor mutation counts was seen in expanded intratumoral alpha and beta TCR counts.

TCRdb fed the 5' RACE reads into MiXCR, producing one record per CDR3 protein. The sample shows some 15,000 distinct CDR3 sequences, 7.3% of them seen only once. Their target antigens are unknown. As for time point: sample taken at primary tumor resection. The material was lung tumor tissue, obtained at surgery. These TCRs come from a male donor with early-stage non-small cell lung cancer.

This clonotype occurred many times. The chain employs TRBV4-3 and TRBJ1-4, with D maybe TRBD1 (5 bases). V was shortened by 4 bases and J by 4 bases, with 13 bases between the two germline ends. The germline CDR1 and CDR2 sequences are LGHNA and YSLEER. CDR3 length: 15 amino acids. The CDR3 is CASSPRGGVNEKLFF. CDR3 in DNA: TGCGCCAGCAGCCCTCGGGGGGGAGTTAATGAAAAACTGTTTTTT.

This clonotype has just one count. A much more abundant neighbour one base away suggests this may be a read error. This chain's CDR3 is CASRPGTIYNEQLF. In DNA form, the CDR3 reads TGTGCCAGCAGACCCGGGACTATCTACAATGAGCAGCTCTTC. The gene calls are TRBV12-3 or TRBV12-4 and TRBJ2-1; TRBD2 matches at 7 bases. The CDR3 consists of 14 residues.

There are a few counts of this clonotype. This chain links TRBV20-1 with TRBJ2-7, with D unclear. The germline V and J ends were trimmed by 1 base and 2 bases, with 9 bases remaining between them. CDR1 and CDR2 from the germline V gene are DFQATT and SNEGSKA (reference sequence). CDR3 length equals 13 residues. DNA of the CDR3: TGCAGTGCTAGAGTTGTAAATACCTACGAGCAGTACTTC. Translated: CSARVVNTYEQYF.

This clonotype was recorded at least ten times. The chain uses TRBV9 and TRBJ2-2; D may be TRBD2 (6 bases). The germline CDR1 and CDR2 sequences are SGDLS and YYNGEE. The V gene lost 0 bases and the J gene lost 4 bases, with 10 bases spanning the gap. CDR3 length: 15 residues. The CDR3, as DNA: TGTGCCAGCAGCGTAGGGGTTAGCGGCACCGGGGAGCTGTTTTTT. Its protein is CASSVGVSGTGELFF.

There are many counts of this clonotype. The rearrangement joins TRBV20-1 to TRBJ2-2; 9 nucleotides line up with TRBD2. The CDR3 loop spans 14 amino acids. V lost 5 bases and J lost 6; bases outside the gene matches: 7. CDR1 is DFQATT and CDR2 is SNEGSKA in the germline V gene (reference sequence). The CDR3 region is CSALSGRSAGELFF. Written as DNA, the CDR3 is TGCAGTGCTCTTAGCGGGAGAAGTGCCGGGGAGCTGTTTTTT.

This clonotype was detected many times. This chain joins TRBV19 and TRBJ1-2, with 7 bases identical to TRBD1. From germline, CDR1 is LNHDA and CDR2 SQIVND (reference sequence). Losses at the gene ends were 3 bases for V and 7 bases for J; bases not matched to a gene: 2. The CDR3 runs to 12 residues. The CDR3 DNA reads as TGTGCCAGTAGTATGAACAGGGGTGGCTACACCTTC. Amino acids: CASSMNRGGYTF.

This clonotype occurred once. The gene calls are TRBV3-1 and TRBJ1-1, with D uncertain. V was pared by 2 bases and J by 4 bases, with 8 bases between. This CDR3 region has 13 residues. Germline CDR1 and CDR2: LGHDT and YNNKEL (reference sequence). The CDR3 spells CASSQLGTTEAFF. CDR3 nucleotide sequence: TGTGCCAGCAGCCAACTCGGAACCACTGAAGCTTTCTTT.

This clonotype was recorded at least ten times. The gene calls are TRBV12-3 or TRBV12-4 and TRBJ2-1; the D is unclear. V gave up 1 base and J gave up 9 bases, with 4 bases separating them. The CDR3 has 11 residues. CDR3 protein: CASSLVSEQFF. The CDR3 DNA reads TGTGCCAGCAGTTTAGTTTCTGAGCAGTTCTTC.

Only a few counts were recorded for this clonotype. CDR3 coding DNA: TGCAGTGCTAGAGGAGGGGGGGCTCACGAGCAGTACGTC. Translated, it gives CSARGGGAHEQYV. The chain is built from TRBV20-1 and TRBJ2-7, with D possibly matching TRBD2 (7 bases). V was cut by 1 base and J by 5 bases, with 12 bases left in between. The CDR3 totals 13 residues. The germline gives CDR1 DFQATT, CDR2 SNEGSKA (reference sequence).

This clonotype was observed at least ten times. The rearrangement joins TRBV7-9 to TRBJ1-4; 7 bases fit TRBD1. V lost 4 bases and J lost 5; bases outside the gene matches: 10. The CDR3 runs 16 residues. Germline loops: CDR1 SEHNR, CDR2 FQNEAQ (reference sequence). Here the CDR3 DNA reads TGTGCCAGCAGCTCAGGACAGGTCTTAGCGAATGAAAAACTGTTTTTT. Its translation: CASSSGQVLANEKLFF.

This clonotype qualifies as medium-sized. CDR3 sequence: CSATQGGWDYGYTF. The CDR3 nucleotides read TGCAGTGCCACACAGGGAGGGTGGGACTATGGCTACACCTTC. This chain uses TRBV20-1 with TRBJ1-2, with D possibly being TRBD1 (6 bases). This CDR3 comprises 14 residues. V lost 6 bases to trimming and J lost 3 bases, with 17 bases between them. The germline V gene encodes CDR1 DFQATT and CDR2 SNEGSKA (reference sequence).

This clonotype was seen a handful of times. V is TRBV3-1 and J is TRBJ1-3; 7 bases agree with TRBD1. Trimming removed 4 bases from V and 0 bases from J; junction bases left unmatched: 0. Germline-derived CDR1 and CDR2 are LGHDT and YNNKEL (reference sequence). The CDR3 runs to 14 residues. CDR3 DNA: TGTGCCAGCAGCCGGACAGGCTCTGGAAACACCATATATTTT. Encoded protein: CASSRTGSGNTIYF.

Ten or more counts support this clonotype. This chain connects TRBV3-1 to TRBJ1-2; a possible D gene is TRBD1 (6 bases). V lost 4 bases and J 7 bases, leaving 13 bases between the germline ends. The germline V gene encodes CDR1 LGHDT and CDR2 YNNKEL (reference sequence). The CDR3 runs 13 residues. The CDR3 nucleotides read TGTGCCAGCAGCCCCCAGCCAGGGGCTGGCTACACCTTC. This codes for CASSPQPGAGYTF.

V is TRBV6-1 and J is TRBJ1-1, with a weak D call TRBD1 (6 bases). CDR3 size: 14 residues. Trimming shortened V by 5 bases and J by 0 bases, and 10 bases separated the two germline ends. Germline V gives CDR1 MNHNS, CDR2 SASEGT. The CDR3 spells CASSRDTLNTEAFF. DNA for the CDR3: TGTGCCAGCAGTCGGGACACCTTGAACACTGAAGCTTTCTTT.

The table lists this clonotype with a few counts. V and J are TRBV9 and TRBJ2-2; a weak D match, TRBD2 (5 bases). Germline CDR1 SGDLS, CDR2 YYNGEE. This CDR3 is built from 14 residues. Trimming removed 1 base from V and 5 bases from J, with 9 bases in between. CDR3 sequence: CASSVLAETGELFF. The CDR3, as DNA: TGTGCCAGCAGCGTACTAGCTGAGACCGGGGAGCTGTTTTTT. Filled out from reference TRBV9 and TRBJ2-2, the complete variable domain reads DSGVTQTPKHLITATGQRVTLRCSPRSGDLSVYWYQQSLDQGLQFLIQYYNGEERAKGNILERFSAQQFPDLHSELNLSSLELGDSALYFCASSVLAETGELFFGEGSRLTVL.

This clonotype was seen ten or more times. The CDR3 region has the DNA TGTGCCAGCCACCGGGACAGTAATGAAAAACTGTTTTTT. As protein: CASHRDSNEKLFF. The genes are TRBV2 and TRBJ1-4; TRBD1 matches at 7 bases. Trimming cost V 8 bases and J 4 bases; bases outside gene matches: 4. Per the germline V gene, CDR1 is SNHLY and CDR2 is FYNNEI. The CDR3 is 13 residues long.

This sequence joins TRBV7-2 and TRBJ1-6; no clear D gene. V dropped 0 bases and J dropped 6 bases, with 9 bases sitting between them. This CDR3 is built from 15 residues. Germline values: CDR1 SGHTA, CDR2 FQGNSA. CDR3 in amino acids: CASSLAHNRNSPLHF. As DNA, the CDR3 is TGTGCCAGCAGCTTAGCTCATAACCGTAATTCACCCCTCCACTTT.

This clonotype was picked up many times. The chain uses TRBV5-8 and TRBJ1-1; 7 bases agree with TRBD1. The CDR3 has 15 residues. The V segment lost 7 bases and the J segment 1 base; nucleotides outside the gene matches: 10. Per the germline V gene, CDR1 is SGHTS and CDR2 is YDEGEE. The CDR3 DNA is TGTGCCAGCCAGAGGGGGCGAATGGGGAACACTGAAGCTTTCTTT. The encoded protein is CASQRGRMGNTEAFF.

This clonotype appeared a few times. The rearrangement links TRBV7-2 to TRBJ2-3, with 10 bases lining up with TRBD1. The trim removed 5 bases at V and 5 bases at J, leaving 10 bases unmatched. Looked up from germline, CDR1 is SGHTA and CDR2 is FQGNSA. The CDR3 length is 16 residues. The CDR3: CASSRGQGGRQDTQYF. The CDR3 nucleotides read TGTGCCAGCAGCCGTGGACAGGGGGGCCGGCAAGATACGCAGTATTTT.

This clonotype was detected a few times. The chain combines TRBV19 with TRBJ1-2, with unresolved D. Trimming left V 6 bases short and J 4 bases short, with 6 bases between. This CDR3 has 11 amino acids. The germline V gene encodes CDR1 LNHDA and CDR2 SQIVND (reference sequence). The CDR3 is CASSQVYGYTF. CDR3 DNA: TGTGCCAGTAGCCAAGTCTATGGCTACACCTTC.

At least ten counts were recorded for this clonotype. The chain links TRBV9 to TRBJ2-5, with 10 nucleotides matching TRBD2. This CDR3 contains 14 residues. V dropped 4 bases and J dropped 2; count of bases not matched to a gene: 2. CDR1 is SGDLS and CDR2 is YYNGEE in the germline V gene. CDR3: CASSFSGGQETQYF. The CDR3 region has the DNA TGTGCCAGCAGCTTTAGCGGGGGGCAAGAGACCCAGTACTTC.

This chain joins TRBV4-3 and TRBJ1-5; 9 nucleotides match TRBD1. With V trimmed by 4 bases and J by 7 bases, 11 bases remained unmatched. The V gene's germline CDR1 is LGHNA and CDR2 YSLEER. The CDR3 runs to 16 residues. CDR3 sequence reads: CASSLKWGQGGQPQHF. For the CDR3, the DNA is TGCGCCAGCAGCCTAAAATGGGGACAGGGTGGCCAGCCCCAGCATTTT.

As for this clonotype: This may be a read error: a much more frequent sequence differs by one nucleotide. The V call is TRBV4-3, the J call TRBJ1-6; no clear D gene. The V gene's germline CDR1 is LGHNA and CDR2 YSLEER. The CDR3 is made up of 15 amino acids. The CDR3 is CASSQELAGNSPLYF. The CDR3 bases are TGCGCCAGCAGCCAAGAGCTAGCGGGTAATTCACCCCTCTACTTT.

This clonotype was picked up a small number of times. This may be a read error, as it is one base from a much larger clone. The chain recombines TRBV7-2 with TRBJ1-2, with a possible D match to TRBD1 (6 bases). Germline CDR1 SGHTA, CDR2 FQGNSA. CDR3 size: 16 residues. The DNA for the CDR3 is TGTGCCAGCAGCTTCGGCCCGACAGGCGGGGGTTATGGCTACATCTTC. It specifies CASSFGPTGGGYGYIF. Looking up the rest from reference TRBV7-2 and TRBJ1-2 gives the full variable domain: GAGVSQSPSNKVTEKGKDVELRCDPISGHTALYWYRQSLGQGLEFLIYFQGNSAPDKSGLPSDRFSAERTGGSVSTLTIQRTQQEDSAVYLCASSFGPTGGGYGYIFGSGTRLTVV.

By share of the sample, this clonotype is medium-sized (0.01 to 0.1%). The chain combines TRBV2 with TRBJ1-5; the D gene is possibly TRBD1 (5 bases). From germline, CDR1 is SNHLY and CDR2 FYNNEI. V was clipped by 5 bases and J by 1 base, with 18 bases between them. The length of the CDR3 is 17 residues. The DNA for the CDR3 is TGTGCCAGCAGTACTCCCCAGGGAATCGGGAGCAATCAGCCCCAGCATTTT. Its protein product is CASSTPQGIGSNQPQHF.

The chain recombines TRBV4-3 with TRBJ1-6; the D gene is possibly TRBD1 (6 bases). The CDR3 has 18 amino acids. V was shortened by 0 bases and J by 8 bases, with 20 bases between the two germline ends. The germline gives CDR1 LGHNA, CDR2 YSLEER. CDR3 coding DNA: TGCGCCAGCAGCCAAGATCTTCTCCAGGGGCCTTCGGATTCACCCCTCCACTTT. This gives the protein CASSQDLLQGPSDSPLHF.

This chain uses TRBV28 with TRBJ1-3, with no clear D. The germline V and J ends were trimmed by 6 bases and 9 bases, with 18 bases remaining between them. This CDR3 comprises 14 residues. Germline V gives CDR1 MDHEN, CDR2 SYDVKM. The DNA for the CDR3 is TGTGCCAGCAGAACGGGGTTCCTGGCGAGCACCATATATTTT. It translates to CASRTGFLASTIYF.

This clonotype appeared many times. CDR3 sequence (DNA): TGCGCCAGCAGCTTGGAATGGATGGCCTATAATTCACCCCTCCACTTT. It yields the protein CASSLEWMAYNSPLHF. V gene TRBV5-1 combines with J gene TRBJ1-6; no clear D gene. The CDR3 is 16 residues long. V gave up 0 bases and J gave up 2 bases, with 9 bases separating them. Germline CDR1 and CDR2: SGHRS and YFSETQ.

This clonotype was seen repeatedly, ten times or more. The gene calls are TRBV7-9 and TRBJ1-2; D remains ambiguous. Trimming shortened V by 7 bases and J by 5 bases, and 20 bases separated the two germline ends. The CDR3 consists of 15 residues. Germline loops: CDR1 SEHNR, CDR2 FQNEAQ (reference sequence). The CDR3 spells CASNRADRGSYGYTF. As DNA, the CDR3 is TGTGCCAGCAACCGGGCCGACCGTGGGTCGTATGGCTACACCTTC.

This clonotype was detected ten times or more. The rearrangement links TRBV7-9 to TRBJ2-1; a possible D gene is TRBD1 (5 bases). The CDR3 extends over 13 amino acids. The germline V and J ends were trimmed by 8 bases and 4 bases, with 12 bases remaining between them. Germline values: CDR1 SEHNR, CDR2 FQNEAQ (reference sequence). CDR3 sequence reads: CASETVGYNEQFF. The DNA for the CDR3 is TGTGCCAGCGAGACAGTGGGTTACAATGAGCAGTTCTTC.

The table lists this clonotype with a few counts. The gene calls are TRBV7-9 and TRBJ2-3; 9 bases are shared with TRBD1. J was trimmed by 1 base and V by 4 bases; bases with no gene match: 0. Germline loops: CDR1 SEHNR, CDR2 FQNEAQ (reference sequence). This CDR3 is built from 14 residues. In DNA, the CDR3 is TGTGCCAGCAGCTGGACAGGGGGCACAGATACGCAGTATTTT. It yields the protein CASSWTGGTDTQYF.